Listed below are T cell receptor beta chains from one sample, sequenced in a study of cytomegalovirus exposure and HLA in healthy donors. Sequencing was performed with immunoSEQ multiplex PCR; in TCRdb, only in-frame clones are kept and a portion is missing. Of about 190,000 clones detected, roughly 83% appear once; the ten largest clones hold almost 1.5%. Material: PBMCs. These receptors came from a woman aged 18-35 years in good health and CMV-seronegative. The CDR3 runs from the conserved cysteine through the conserved F or W. A D gene is named only where the DNA matches it firmly. The size entry is marked missing in some rows and otherwise reads once, few, many or a size class.

10	TRBV20-1	.	TRBJ2-5	few	CSARDESQYF	TGCAGTGCTAGAGATGAGAGCCAGTACTTC
16	TRBV9	TRBD2	TRBJ2-1	.	CASSLSGASSYNEQFF	TGTGCCAGCAGCCTTAGCGGGGCGAGCTCCTACAATGAGCAGTTCTTC
16	TRBV18	TRBD1	TRBJ2-2	once	CASSPEDRDFGGELFF	TGTGCCAGCTCACCAGAAGACAGGGATTTCGGCGGGGAGCTGTTTTTT
16	TRBV19	TRBD1	TRBJ2-2	.	CASSIWGTANTGELFF	TGTGCCAGTAGTATCTGGGGGACAGCGAACACCGGGGAGCTGTTTTTT
17	TRBV5-4	TRBD1	TRBJ1-3	.	CASSLRPRTGEEETIYF	TGTGCCAGCAGCTTGCGCCCCCGGACAGGGGAAGAAGAGACCATATATTTT
17	TRBV5-1	TRBD2	TRBJ2-3	.	CASSKLAGDGVTDTQYF	TGCGCCAGCAGCAAACTAGCGGGAGATGGAGTAACAGATACGCAGTATTTT
13	TRBV18	TRBD1	TRBJ1-5	.	CASSDRVNQPQHF	TGTGCCAGCTCCGACAGGGTGAATCAGCCCCAGCATTTT
14	TRBV19	TRBD1	TRBJ1-1	.	CASSPTGANTEAFF	TGTGCCAGTAGCCCTACAGGGGCGAACACTGAAGCTTTCTTT
14	TRBV30	.	TRBJ2-5	.	CAWSVRWGIETQYF	TGTGCCTGGAGTGTCCGTTGGGGCATTGAGACCCAGTACTTC
14	TRBV19	.	TRBJ1-2	.	CASSMGQAYYGYTF	TGTGCCAGTAGTATGGGACAAGCTTACTATGGCTACACCTTC
15	TRBV27	TRBD1	TRBJ2-1	.	CASSLIGDRGDEQFF	TGTGCCAGCAGCCTAATAGGGGACAGGGGGGATGAGCAGTTCTTC
12	TRBV6-5	.	TRBJ2-1	.	CASSSTGAKQFF	TGTGCCAGCAGTTCCACGGGAGCCAAGCAGTTCTTC
15	TRBV2	.	TRBJ2-7	few	CASSTVGLASYEQYF	TGTGCCAGCAGTACCGTCGGACTTGCCTCCTACGAGCAGTACTTC
17	TRBV6-4	.	TRBJ1-2	.	CASSDQPDRRPVYGYTF	TGTGCCAGCAGCGACCAACCCGACAGGCGTCCCGTGTATGGCTACACCTTC
12	TRBV7-8	.	TRBJ2-5	.	CASRLYQETQYF	TGTGCCAGCAGACTGTACCAAGAGACCCAGTACTTC
15	TRBV5-4	.	TRBJ2-7	.	CASSPRIAEPYEQYF	TGTGCCAGCAGCCCTAGGATAGCGGAACCCTACGAGCAGTACTTC
15	TRBV6-1	.	TRBJ2-7	few	CASSELGGLPREQYF	TGTGCCAGCAGTGAATTGGGCGGGCTGCCCCGCGAGCAGTACTTC
13	TRBV29-1	.	TRBJ1-4	.	CSVDRGLNEKLFF	TGCAGCGTTGATAGGGGCTTAAATGAAAAACTGTTTTTT
14	TRBV4-1	.	TRBJ2-5	.	CASSQVGREETQYF	TGCGCCAGCAGCCAAGTAGGGCGGGAAGAGACCCAGTACTTC
18	TRBV10-1	TRBD2	TRBJ2-7	.	CASSDQLAGGPIGYEQYF	TGCGCCAGCAGTGATCAACTAGCGGGAGGGCCTATAGGCTACGAGCAGTACTTC
15	TRBV5-1	TRBD1	TRBJ2-7	.	CASSLGQGTGYEQYF	TGCGCCAGCAGCTTGGGCCAGGGGACAGGCTACGAGCAGTACTTC
14	TRBV27	.	TRBJ1-1	.	CASSYRDVNTEAFF	TGTGCCAGCAGTTACAGGGACGTGAACACTGAAGCTTTCTTT
16	TRBV5-5	TRBD2	TRBJ2-7	.	CASSLGGLAGTVEQYF	TGTGCCAGCAGCTTGGGGGGACTAGCGGGAACGGTCGAGCAGTACTTC
15	TRBV6-1	TRBD2	TRBJ2-5	many	CASSGLAGGPETQYF	TGTGCCAGCAGTGGACTAGCGGGGGGGCCAGAGACCCAGTACTTC
12	TRBV6-6	TRBD2	TRBJ2-5	.	CASRTSQETQYF	TGTGCCAGCCGGACTAGCCAAGAGACCCAGTACTTC
14	TRBV25-1	.	TRBJ2-7	once	CASSGAGTPYEQYF	TGTGCCAGCAGTGGGGCTGGGACACCCTACGAGCAGTACTTC
14	TRBV5-5	TRBD2	TRBJ2-7	.	CASSLVLAGAEQYF	TGTGCCAGCAGCTTGGTTCTAGCGGGGGCTGAGCAGTACTTC
15	TRBV5-1	.	TRBJ2-7	.	CASSLKESFSYEQYF	TGCGCCAGCAGCTTGAAAGAGTCCTTCTCCTACGAGCAGTACTTC
17	TRBV9	.	TRBJ1-2	.	CASSVALGARINYGYTF	TGTGCCAGCAGCGTAGCGCTGGGGGCTCGGATTAACTATGGCTACACCTTC
16	TRBV19	TRBD1	TRBJ1-1	.	CASSTYGTGGLTEAFF	TGTGCCAGTAGTACCTACGGGACAGGTGGTCTCACTGAAGCTTTCTTT
17	TRBV9	.	TRBJ2-2	once	CASSVDRRGRNTGELFF	TGTGCCAGCAGCGTAGATCGGAGGGGTAGGAACACCGGGGAGCTGTTTTTT
17	TRBV9	TRBD1	TRBJ2-7	.	CASSVEPGDRDSYEQYF	TGTGCCAGCAGCGTAGAACCGGGGGACAGGGACTCCTACGAGCAGTACTTC